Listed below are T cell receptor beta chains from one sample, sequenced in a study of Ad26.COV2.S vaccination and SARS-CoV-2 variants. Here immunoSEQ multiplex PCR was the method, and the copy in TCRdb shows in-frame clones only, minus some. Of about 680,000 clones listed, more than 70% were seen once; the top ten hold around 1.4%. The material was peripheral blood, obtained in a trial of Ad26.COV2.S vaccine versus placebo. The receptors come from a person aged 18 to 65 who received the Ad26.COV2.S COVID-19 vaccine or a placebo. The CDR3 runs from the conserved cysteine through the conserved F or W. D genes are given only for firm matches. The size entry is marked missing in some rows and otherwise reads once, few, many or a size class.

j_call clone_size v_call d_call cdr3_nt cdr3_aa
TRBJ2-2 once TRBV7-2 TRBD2 TGTGCCAGCAGGCCGCGACTAGCAAACGGGGAGCTGTTTTTT CASRPRLANGELFF
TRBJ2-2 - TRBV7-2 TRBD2 TGTGCCAGCAGTTCCTGGACTAGCGGCACCGGGGAGCTGTTTTTT CASSSWTSGTGELFF
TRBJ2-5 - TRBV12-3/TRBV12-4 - TGTGCCAGCAGCCTGATTGGAGAGACCCAGTACTTC CASSLIGETQYF
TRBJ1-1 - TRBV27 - TGTGCCAGCAGTTTATCCGTTCGGACTGAAGCTTTCTTT CASSLSVRTEAFF
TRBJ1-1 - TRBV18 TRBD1 TGTGCCAGCTCACCACCGGAGGGGGCGAGGAACACTGAAGCTTTCTTT CASSPPEGARNTEAFF
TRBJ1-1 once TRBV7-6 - TGTGCCAGCAGTCCCCGACAGTTGAACACTGAAGCTTTCTTT CASSPRQLNTEAFF
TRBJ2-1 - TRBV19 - TGTGCCAGTAGTATACGGGGGAGCCCCCTCTGGTACAATGAGCAGTTCTTC CASSIRGSPLWYNEQFF
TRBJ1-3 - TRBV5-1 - TGCGCCAGCAGCTTGGCCCCGGGCGGAAACACCATATATTTT CASSLAPGGNTIYF
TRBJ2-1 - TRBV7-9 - TGTGCCAGCAGCTTGATGGTCCGGAATGAGCAGTTCTTC CASSLMVRNEQFF
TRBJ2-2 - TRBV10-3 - TGTGCCATCAGTGAGTCGGGGCACCGGGGGGAGCTGTTTTTT CAISESGHRGELFF
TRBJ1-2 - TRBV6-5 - TGTGCCAGCAGTTACTTACCAGGACAACACTATGGCTACACCTTC CASSYLPGQHYGYTF
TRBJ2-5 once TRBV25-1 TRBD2 TGTGCCAGCAGTATGACTAGCGGGGGTTTCGAAGAGACCCAGTACTTC CASSMTSGGFEETQYF
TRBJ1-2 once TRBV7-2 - TGTGCCAGCAGCTTAGGGGCAGGGCTCTATGGCTACACCTTC CASSLGAGLYGYTF
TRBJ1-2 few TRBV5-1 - TGCGCCAGCAGCTTGGACAGCCCGTCCCTATCTAACTATGGCTACACCTTC CASSLDSPSLSNYGYTF
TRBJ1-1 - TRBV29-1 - TGCAGCGTCGTCCGGACCCGAGGTACTGAAGCTTTCTTT CSVVRTRGTEAFF
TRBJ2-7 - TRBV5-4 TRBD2 TGTGCCAGCAGCTGGGCAGTAACTAGCGGGGGGCCTTACGAGCAGTACTTC CASSWAVTSGGPYEQYF
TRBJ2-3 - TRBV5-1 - TGCGCCAGCAGCTTGGAGGACTCCTACACAGATACGCAGTATTTT CASSLEDSYTDTQYF
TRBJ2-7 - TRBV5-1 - TGCGCCAGCAGCTTGGAAGCCGGGACTCCTGGCTACGAGCAGTACTTC CASSLEAGTPGYEQYF
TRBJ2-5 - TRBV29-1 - TGCAGCACAAAGGCCCGGGGCCCGGAGGAGACCCAGTACTTC CSTKARGPEETQYF
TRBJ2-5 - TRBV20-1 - TGCAGACCAAACGGCCAAGAGACCCAGTACTTC CRPNGQETQYF
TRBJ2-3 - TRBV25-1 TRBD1 TGTGCCAGCAGTGCCCTATCCGCCGGGACAGGGGTTGGAGATACGCAGTATTTT CASSALSAGTGVGDTQYF
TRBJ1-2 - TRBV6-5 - TGTGCCAGCAGTTACTCAGCGACAGGAAACTATGGCTACACCTTC CASSYSATGNYGYTF
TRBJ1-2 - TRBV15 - TGTGCCACCAGCAGGGCCTCATCTAACTATGGCTACACCTTC CATSRASSNYGYTF
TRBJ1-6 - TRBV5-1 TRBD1 TGCGCCAGCAGCCAGGACAGGGTGGGTGATTCACCCCTCCACTTT CASSQDRVGDSPLHF
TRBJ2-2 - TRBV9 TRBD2 TGTGCCAGCAGCGGAAATCAGCGGGAGGGCAGACTGGCCGGGGAGCTGTTTTTT CASSGNQREGRLAGELFF
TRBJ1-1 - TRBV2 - TGTGCCAGCAGTGAAGAGGGCAGGAACACTGAAGCTTTCTTT CASSEEGRNTEAFF
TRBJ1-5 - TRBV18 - TGTGCCAGCTCACCTGATGGGCAGAATCAGCCCCAGCATTTT CASSPDGQNQPQHF
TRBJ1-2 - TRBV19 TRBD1 TGTGCCAGTAGTGACAGGGGTGATTATGGCTACACCTTC CASSDRGDYGYTF